This record concerns one T cell receptor (beta chain) sequence. The target of this receptor is not known. No quality values exist for individual bases; no much larger clone is one base distant. The entry originates in a study of vaccination effects on CD4 cells after COVID-19 (dated by TCRdb to between 2021 and 2024). Background for the entire study: Two doses of either the BNT162b2 or the mRNA-1273 mRNA SARS-CoV-2 vaccine were administered to participants. SARS-CoV-2 spike-specific CD4+ TCR repertoires were compared before and after mRNA vaccination in COVID-19 convalescent patients and in infection-naive vaccine recipients. Altogether, about 10 COVID-19 convalescent patients and a handful of SARS-CoV-2-naive healthy vaccine recipients made up the full study. In the study, cultures from other donors were sequenced using the Oncomine TCR Beta short-read assay on an Illumina iSeq 100.

Broader findings and caveats from the paper: Marked clonal contraction was observed in both infection-induced and vaccine-induced clones at late post-vaccination timepoints, consistent with waning T cell responses. The study was limited by a small number of convalescent patients and lacked early post-infection timepoints. Among healthy vaccine recipients, nearly all vaccine-induced clones were SARS-CoV-2 mono-reactive, and just 1 of 255 was cross-reactive with common cold coronaviruses.

The library relied on the immunoSEQ multiplex PCR assay. DNA from the cultured, isolated CD4+ T cells was subjected to TCR beta CDR3 sequencing. As for the original processing: The analysis removed non-productive TCR sequences, trimmed reads to the CDR3 region, and retained only CDR3s that were 7 or more amino acids long. Antigen-specific clonotypes were identified with the MANAFEST web app by comparing expansion in peptide wells against reference cultures. For clones to be considered positive, expansion at FDR<0.05 versus reference and all other wells, an odds ratio above 5, and a frequency above 0.1% in two replicate wells were required. Clonotypes significantly expanded in SARS-CoV-2 spike wells and in at least one common cold coronavirus spike condition were defined as cross-reactive. Using the stringdist R package, CDR3 similarity was measured by Levenshtein distance, and unrooted trees were constructed with ape in R 3.6.1. Entries here come from immuneACCESS through TCRdb and include only in-frame sequences with V and J called. Some clones fail to appear in such tables; in the studies checked, an unresolved V gene covers under half of the shortfall, and the cause of the remainder is unknown. V and J calls and clone size come straight from that table; D and trimming were deduced from the DNA. Counted in this sample were roughly 65,000 clones; roughly four fifths of them appeared once. The biggest ten clones account for 2.8% of the sample.

The ViraFEST assay stimulated PBMC with viral peptide pools and then used TCR sequencing to identify antigen-specific CD4+ T cell clonotypes by expansion. After 10 to 11 days of culture, CD4+ T cells were isolated with the EasySep CD4+ T cell isolation kit. Healthy vaccine recipients had no prior SARS-CoV-2 infection, confirmed by negative nucleocapsid antibodies before and after vaccination. Two million PBMC per well were cultured in IMDM with around 5% human AB serum, 10 IU/ml IL-2 and gentamicin, plus 10 ug/ml peptides. Half of the culture medium was replaced with fresh IL-2-containing medium on days 3 and 7. Unless noted otherwise, every peptide stimulation condition was grown in triplicate wells. PBMC were separated from whole blood using Ficoll-Paque Plus gradient centrifugation and were then either cryopreserved at -140C or used fresh. The spike proteins of SARS-CoV-2 and of the common cold coronaviruses HCoV-NL63, HCoV-OC43 and HCoV-229E were spanned by overlapping peptide pools. The QIAamp micro DNA kit was used to extract genomic DNA from the cultured CD4+ T cells.

CDR1 MGHRA and CDR2 YSYEKL were looked up in the germline V gene. V ends up 3 bases short and J 4 bases short, with an unmatched junction base count of 8. From cysteine to phenylalanine, the CDR3 is 16 amino acids long. Here the CDR3 DNA is all that survives: 48 bases in frame from base 1. The material was CD4+ T cells from PBMCs cultured with HCoV-NL63 spike peptides, obtained before COVID-19 vaccination. The cell subset or site label, read with the paper, signifies: HCoV-NL63 spike overlapping peptide pool stimulation. The sequence came from a human donor who received a COVID-19 vaccine. The V and J genes are TRBV4-1 and TRBJ2-3; TRBD1 fits 9 bases in the junction. The nucleotide sequence is TGCGCCAGCAGCCAGTCGGGACAGGGATTTTCAGATACGCAGTATTTT. This encodes CASSQSGQGFSDTQYF.